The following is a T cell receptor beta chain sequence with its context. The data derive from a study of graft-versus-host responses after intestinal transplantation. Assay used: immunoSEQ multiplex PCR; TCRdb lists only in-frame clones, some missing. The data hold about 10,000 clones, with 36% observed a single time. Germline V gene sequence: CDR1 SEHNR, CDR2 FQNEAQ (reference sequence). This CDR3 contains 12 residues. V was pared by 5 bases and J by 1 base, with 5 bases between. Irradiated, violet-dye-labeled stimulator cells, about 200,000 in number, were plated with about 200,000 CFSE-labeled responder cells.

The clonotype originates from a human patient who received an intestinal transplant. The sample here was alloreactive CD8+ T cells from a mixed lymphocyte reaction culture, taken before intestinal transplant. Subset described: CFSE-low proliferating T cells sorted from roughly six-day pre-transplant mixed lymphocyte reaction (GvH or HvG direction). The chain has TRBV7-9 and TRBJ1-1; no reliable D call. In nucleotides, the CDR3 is TGTGCCAGCAGCGCAGGGAACACTGAAGCTTTCTTT. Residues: CASSAGNTEAFF. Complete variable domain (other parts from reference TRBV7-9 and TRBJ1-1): DTGVSQNPRHKITKRGQNVTFRCDPISEHNRLYWYRQTLGQGPEFLTYFQNEAQLEKSRLLSDRFSAERPKGSFSTLEIQRTEQGDSAMYLCASSAGNTEAFFGQGTRLTVV.